This T cell receptor beta chain appears in the sequencing data of a study of blood T cell repertoires in COVID-19. Overall study: Samples representing acute and convalescent COVID-19 were sourced from the United States, Italy and Spain. From T cells, B-cell-depleted T cells, or PBMCs came the material, which was cDNA or gDNA.

Original analysis: It was from reference gene primer amplification that nucleated cell counts were estimated. TCRdb's copy holds only in-frame clones and misses some; the assay was immunoSEQ multiplex PCR. V and J calls and clone size are as listed in that table; D and trimming were resolved from the DNA. This table has under 250,000 clones, less than 90% appearing once. This clone came up once. Specimen: peripheral blood. The source is a woman aged 55-75 years who had recovered from COVID-19.

CDR3 amino acids: CASSRRGDRPYEQYF. CDR3 DNA sequence: TGTGCCAGCAGCCGAAGGGGGGACAGACCGTACGAGCAGTACTTC. This chain links TRBV6-5 with TRBJ2-7, with D possibly TRBD1 on 7 matching bases. The CDR3 totals 15 residues. CDR1 and CDR2 from the germline V gene are MNHEY and SVGAGI. V lost 6 bases, J lost 4 bases, and 19 bases lay in between.